This entry concerns a single T cell receptor beta chain. Its antigen remains unidentified. This sample is part of a study of T and B cells in COVID-19 patients. At the level of the study: The recovered patients had mostly mild to moderate COVID-19 with outpatient management.

Findings and caveats of the study: Early severe-case samples and blood from mildly ill patients during symptoms were in short supply.

From blood, about 240-550 ng of genomic DNA served as TRB template. The CDR3 extends over 12 amino acids. CDR1 and CDR2 (germline): GTSNPN, SVGIG (reference sequence). Trimming cost V 3 bases and J 0 bases, with 3 bases left between them. BIOMED2 TRB-A/B primer pools were used in multiplex TRB PCR. Via MiXCR, TCRdb re-called the multiplex PCR reads, giving one row per CDR3 protein. The table lists around 7,500 distinct CDR3 sequences, less than 45% of them singletons, with more than 3% in the top ten. The clonotype comes from a human donor who had recovered from COVID-19. V and J are TRBV30 and TRBJ1-3; D not certain. Input material: blood. Here the CDR3 DNA reads TGTGCCTGGAGCAACTCTGGAAACACCATATATTTT. This translates into CAWSNSGNTIYF.